These T cell receptor beta chains were read from a single sample in a study. TCRdb ran MiXCR on the multiplex PCR reads and lists one entry per CDR3 protein. Among fewer than 650 distinct CDR3 sequences listed, under 25% were seen once. The sample consisted of memory CD4+ T cells sorted from blood. Every receptor here comes from a female donor with breast cancer. Each CDR3 is given with its conserved first and last residue. A D gene is named only where the DNA matches it firmly. Clone sizes are given selectively: once, few, many, or a class where the clone is expanded.

D gene: .; clone size: .; J gene: TRBJ1-2; CDR3 length: 14; V gene: TRBV12-3/TRBV12-4; CDR3 protein: CASSLAQGFYNYTF; CDR3 DNA: TGTGCCAGCAGTTTAGCGCAAGGGTTCTATAACTACACCTTC
D gene: .; clone size: .; J gene: TRBJ1-2; CDR3 length: 14; V gene: TRBV12-3/TRBV12-4; CDR3 protein: CASSGGTLNYGYTF; CDR3 DNA: TGTGCCAGCAGTGGCGGGACGTTGAACTATGGCTACACCTTC
D gene: .; clone size: large; J gene: TRBJ1-2; CDR3 length: 16; V gene: TRBV12-3/TRBV12-4; CDR3 protein: CASSLALGSSNYGYTF; CDR3 DNA: TGTGCCAGCAGCTTGGCTTTGGGCAGCTCTAACTATGGCTACACCTTC
D gene: .; clone size: .; J gene: TRBJ1-2; CDR3 length: 15; V gene: TRBV12-3/TRBV12-4; CDR3 protein: CASSLRSAGANGYTF; CDR3 DNA: TGTGCCAGCAGTTTAAGGTCGGCAGGGGCTAACGGCTACACCTTC
D gene: .; clone size: .; J gene: TRBJ1-2; CDR3 length: 14; V gene: TRBV12-3/TRBV12-4; CDR3 protein: CASSSTGIPGSYTF; CDR3 DNA: TGTGCCAGCAGTTCGACAGGAATCCCCGGGAGCTACACCTTC
D gene: TRBD1; clone size: large; J gene: TRBJ1-2; CDR3 length: 15; V gene: TRBV12-3/TRBV12-4; CDR3 protein: CASGTRGQGIWGYTF; CDR3 DNA: TGTGCCAGCGGAACCCGAGGACAGGGAATATGGGGCTACACCTTC
D gene: .; clone size: medium-sized; J gene: TRBJ1-2; CDR3 length: 12; V gene: TRBV12-3/TRBV12-4; CDR3 protein: CASRQGAGGYTF; CDR3 DNA: TGTGCCAGCAGGCAGGGAGCGGGTGGCTACACCTTC
D gene: .; clone size: .; J gene: TRBJ1-2; CDR3 length: 12; V gene: TRBV12-3/TRBV12-4; CDR3 protein: CASSPGQPGYTF; CDR3 DNA: TGTGCCAGCAGTCCCGGCCAGCCTGGCTACACCTTC
D gene: .; clone size: many; J gene: TRBJ1-2; CDR3 length: 14; V gene: TRBV12-3/TRBV12-4; CDR3 protein: CASSRRGTVYGYTF; CDR3 DNA: TGTGCCAGCAGCCGCCGAGGGACGGTCTATGGCTACACCTTC
D gene: .; clone size: large; J gene: TRBJ1-2; CDR3 length: 12; V gene: TRBV12-3/TRBV12-4; CDR3 protein: CASSLGLAGYTF; CDR3 DNA: TGTGCCAGCAGCCTAGGTCTGGCTGGCTACACCTTC
D gene: TRBD1; clone size: large; J gene: TRBJ1-2; CDR3 length: 13; V gene: TRBV12-3/TRBV12-4; CDR3 protein: CASSLGQGFGYTF; CDR3 DNA: TGTGCCAGCAGCCTGGGACAGGGTTTTGGCTACACCTTC
D gene: .; clone size: large; J gene: TRBJ1-2; CDR3 length: 17; V gene: TRBV12-3/TRBV12-4; CDR3 protein: CASSFAATQGRGRGYTF; CDR3 DNA: TGTGCCAGCAGTTTTGCCGCCACCCAAGGCCGCGGAAGAGGCTACACCTTC
D gene: .; clone size: few; J gene: TRBJ1-2; CDR3 length: 14; V gene: TRBV12-3/TRBV12-4; CDR3 protein: CASSFGTLFYSYTF; CDR3 DNA: TGTGCCAGCAGTTTTGGTACTCTTTTCTATAGCTACACCTTC
D gene: TRBD1; clone size: large; J gene: TRBJ1-2; CDR3 length: 12; V gene: TRBV12-3/TRBV12-4; CDR3 protein: CATRTGDYGYTF; CDR3 DNA: TGTGCCACCCGAACAGGGGACTATGGCTACACCTTC
D gene: TRBD1; clone size: .; J gene: TRBJ1-2; CDR3 length: 14; V gene: TRBV12-3/TRBV12-4; CDR3 protein: CASTRTGRNYGYTF; CDR3 DNA: TGTGCCAGCACTCGGACAGGGAGGAACTATGGCTACACCTTC
D gene: TRBD1; clone size: once; J gene: TRBJ1-2; CDR3 length: 13; V gene: TRBV12-3/TRBV12-4; CDR3 protein: CASSLGQEYGYTF; CDR3 DNA: TGTGCCAGCAGTTTGGGACAGGAATATGGCTACACCTTC
D gene: .; clone size: large; J gene: TRBJ1-2; CDR3 length: 13; V gene: TRBV12-3/TRBV12-4; CDR3 protein: CASRAMWATGYTF; CDR3 DNA: TGTGCCAGCAGGGCCATGTGGGCGACCGGCTACACCTTC
D gene: TRBD1; clone size: .; J gene: TRBJ1-2; CDR3 length: 14; V gene: TRBV12-3/TRBV12-4; CDR3 protein: CASSLRTGSYGYTF; CDR3 DNA: TGTGCCAGCAGTTTAAGGACAGGGAGCTATGGCTACACCTTC
D gene: .; clone size: large; J gene: TRBJ1-2; CDR3 length: 15; V gene: TRBV12-3/TRBV12-4; CDR3 protein: CASSPQSGPIYGYTF; CDR3 DNA: TGTGCCAGCAGCCCGCAGTCGGGACCGATCTATGGCTACACCTTC
D gene: .; clone size: medium-sized; J gene: TRBJ1-2; CDR3 length: 15; V gene: TRBV12-3/TRBV12-4; CDR3 protein: CASSLWRVSNYGYTF; CDR3 DNA: TGTGCCAGCAGTTTATGGAGGGTGTCTAACTATGGCTACACCTTC
D gene: .; clone size: large; J gene: TRBJ1-2; CDR3 length: 12; V gene: TRBV12-3/TRBV12-4; CDR3 protein: CASSSYSYGYTF; CDR3 DNA: TGTGCCAGCAGTTCCTACAGCTATGGCTACACCTTC
D gene: .; clone size: medium-sized; J gene: TRBJ1-2; CDR3 length: 14; V gene: TRBV12-3/TRBV12-4; CDR3 protein: CASSLGGMGYGYTF; CDR3 DNA: TGTGCCAGCAGTTTAGGTGGAATGGGCTATGGCTACACCTTC
D gene: .; clone size: .; J gene: TRBJ1-2; CDR3 length: 16; V gene: TRBV12-3/TRBV12-4; CDR3 protein: CASSLATAGTNYGYTF; CDR3 DNA: TGTGCCAGCAGTTTAGCTACGGCAGGGACCAACTATGGCTACACCTTC
D gene: TRBD1; clone size: large; J gene: TRBJ1-2; CDR3 length: 14; V gene: TRBV12-5; CDR3 protein: CASGGTAFPYGYTF; CDR3 DNA: TGTGCTAGTGGAGGGACAGCTTTCCCCTATGGCTACACCTTC
D gene: .; clone size: .; J gene: TRBJ1-2; CDR3 length: 13; V gene: TRBV12-3/TRBV12-4; CDR3 protein: CASSARDRYGYTF; CDR3 DNA: TGTGCCAGCAGTGCCCGGGACCGATATGGCTACACCTTC
D gene: .; clone size: medium-sized; J gene: TRBJ1-2; CDR3 length: 16; V gene: TRBV12-3/TRBV12-4; CDR3 protein: CASSPRTRGIYNGYTF; CDR3 DNA: TGTGCCAGCAGCCCTAGGACAAGGGGTATTTATAATGGCTACACCTTC
D gene: TRBD1; clone size: few; J gene: TRBJ1-2; CDR3 length: 12; V gene: TRBV12-3/TRBV12-4; CDR3 protein: CASSGQVYGYTF; CDR3 DNA: TGTGCCAGCAGCGGACAGGTCTATGGCTACACCTTC
D gene: .; clone size: medium-sized; J gene: TRBJ1-2; CDR3 length: 12; V gene: TRBV12-3/TRBV12-4; CDR3 protein: CASSTAGGPYHF; CDR3 DNA: TGTGCCAGCAGTACAGCCGGAGGACCGTACCACTTC
D gene: TRBD1; clone size: once; J gene: TRBJ1-2; CDR3 length: 13; V gene: TRBV12-3/TRBV12-4; CDR3 protein: CASSSDRVYGYTF; CDR3 DNA: TGTGCCAGCAGTTCCGACAGGGTCTATGGCTACACCTTC
D gene: .; clone size: .; J gene: TRBJ1-2; CDR3 length: 15; V gene: TRBV12-3/TRBV12-4; CDR3 protein: CASSLTGGEGYGYTF; CDR3 DNA: TGTGCCAGCAGTTTAACTGGAGGGGAGGGTTATGGCTACACCTTC
D gene: TRBD1; clone size: .; J gene: TRBJ1-2; CDR3 length: 15; V gene: TRBV12-3/TRBV12-4; CDR3 protein: CASSLALTGSYGYTF; CDR3 DNA: TGTGCCAGCAGTTTAGCGCTGACAGGGAGCTATGGCTACACCTTC
D gene: .; clone size: large; J gene: TRBJ1-2; CDR3 length: 13; V gene: TRBV12-3/TRBV12-4; CDR3 protein: CASSILGAHGYTF; CDR3 DNA: TGTGCCAGCAGTATTCTAGGGGCCCATGGCTACACCTTC
D gene: TRBD1; clone size: large; J gene: TRBJ1-2; CDR3 length: 13; V gene: TRBV12-3/TRBV12-4; CDR3 protein: CASRPGQGRGYTF; CDR3 DNA: TGTGCCAGCAGACCGGGACAGGGACGTGGCTACACCTTC
D gene: .; clone size: large; J gene: TRBJ1-2; CDR3 length: 14; V gene: TRBV12-3/TRBV12-4; CDR3 protein: CASREEDSPYGYTF; CDR3 DNA: TGTGCCAGCAGGGAAGAGGACAGTCCCTATGGCTACACCTTC
D gene: TRBD1; clone size: few; J gene: TRBJ1-2; CDR3 length: 14; V gene: TRBV12-3/TRBV12-4; CDR3 protein: CASTRTGTNYGYTF; CDR3 DNA: TGTGCCAGCACTCGGACAGGGACCAACTATGGCTACACCTTC
D gene: .; clone size: .; J gene: TRBJ1-2; CDR3 length: 14; V gene: TRBV12-3/TRBV12-4; CDR3 protein: CANSFLGGNYGYTF; CDR3 DNA: TGTGCCAACAGTTTCCTAGGAGGCAACTATGGCTACACCTTC
D gene: TRBD1; clone size: large; J gene: TRBJ1-2; CDR3 length: 12; V gene: TRBV12-3/TRBV12-4; CDR3 protein: CASSLIPGTAHF; CDR3 DNA: TGTGCCAGCAGTCTAATCCCAGGGACAGCGCACTTC
D gene: .; clone size: .; J gene: TRBJ1-2; CDR3 length: 14; V gene: TRBV12-3/TRBV12-4; CDR3 protein: CASSTKQVSYGYTF; CDR3 DNA: TGTGCCAGCAGTACCAAACAGGTCAGCTATGGCTACACCTTC